The clone carrying this TCR beta chain was seen only a few times. Its antigen is unidentified. This record belongs to a study of vaccination effects on CD4 cells after COVID-19. Assay: immunoSEQ multiplex PCR; the TCRdb copy retains only in-frame clones and omits some. Among approximately 44,000 clones listed, roughly 70% were seen once. CDR1 is LNHDA and CDR2 is SQIVND in the germline V gene (reference sequence). The CDR3 contains 21 residues. V lost 3 bases and J lost 6; bases outside the gene matches: 23. Antigen-specific CD4+ T cells were expanded (with viral peptide pools) by the ViraFEST assay ahead of sequencing. The culture ran for roughly ten days, and then CD4+ T cells were isolated. Vaccine recipients had no previous SARS-CoV-2 infection; their nucleocapsid antibodies were negative. Every well got some 1.8 million PBMC, which were grown with about 9.9 IU/ml IL-2 and 8.5 to 10 ug/ml peptides.

Specimen: CD4+ T cells from PBMCs cultured with HCoV-OC43 spike peptides, collected before COVID-19 vaccination. Subset denoted: HCoV-OC43 spike overlapping peptide pool stimulation. The chain employs TRBV19 and TRBJ2-2; TRBD1 matches at 9 bases. The clonotype was recovered from a human donor who received a COVID-19 vaccine. The DNA of the CDR3 is TGTGCCAGTAGTATGGACTCCGGGACAGGGTATTCCTTTCGGCTGCCCGGGGAGCTGTTTTTT. This codes for CASSMDSGTGYSFRLPGELFF.